This T cell receptor beta chain was sequenced in a study of Ad26.COV2.S vaccination and SARS-CoV-2 variants. Overall study results and limits: Spike-specific TCR breadth in vaccine recipients exceeded that seen in placebo recipients. Possible underestimation of total T cell responses by the TCR breadth and depth analyses was noted. Vaccinated and placebo-treated recipients had similar non-spike TCR breadth. CD8+ and CD4+ T cells specific for spike reportedly responded with substantial breadth after vaccination.

The J segment lost 0 bases and the V segment lost 6 bases, leaving 8 bases of the junction unmatched. The CDR3 covers 15 residues. The germline gives CDR1 LNHDA, CDR2 SQIVND (reference sequence). Of note for this clone: Its antigen is currently unknown.

Using immunoSEQ multiplex PCR, the repertoire was profiled, and TCRdb retains in-frame clones only, with some absent. This sample carries about 350,000 clones, approximately 90% of them seen once, and the ten largest clones take about 3.8%. The specimen was peripheral blood, collected after recovery from COVID-19. The sequence derives from a human donor who had recovered from COVID-19. The chain links TRBV19 to TRBJ2-7, with 7 bases aligning to TRBD1. The CDR3 reads CASSDRDSTSYEQYF. DNA of the CDR3: TGTGCCAGTAGCGACCGGGACAGCACCTCCTACGAGCAGTACTTC.